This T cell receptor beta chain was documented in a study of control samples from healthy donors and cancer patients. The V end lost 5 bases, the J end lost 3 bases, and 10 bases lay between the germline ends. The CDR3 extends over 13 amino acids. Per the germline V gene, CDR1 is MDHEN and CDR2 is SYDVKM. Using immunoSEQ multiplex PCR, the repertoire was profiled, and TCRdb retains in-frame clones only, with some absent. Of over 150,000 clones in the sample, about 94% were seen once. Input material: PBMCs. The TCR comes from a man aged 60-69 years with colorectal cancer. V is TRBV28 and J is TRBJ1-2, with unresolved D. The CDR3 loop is CASSVVADYGYTF. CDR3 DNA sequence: TGTGCCAGCAGTGTAGTTGCAGACTATGGCTACACCTTC.